One sample yielded the 30 T cell receptor beta chains listed below, sequenced in a study of neoadjuvant anti-PD-1 for oral cavity cancer. Repertoires were generated with immunoSEQ multiplex PCR, while TCRdb's copy carries only in-frame clones and drops some. The table shows approximately 35,000 clones, with about 86% occurring only once. The input for sequencing was PBMCs, taken before nivolumab (anti-PD-1) treatment. These receptors were taken from a person aged 40 to 85 with oral cavity squamous cell carcinoma.

The chain links TRBV19 to TRBJ1-2; 7 bases match TRBD1. CDR1 is LNHDA, CDR2 SQIVND, per germline (reference sequence). The CDR3 runs 13 residues. V gave up 6 bases and J gave up 6 bases; unmatched junction bases: 7. The CDR3 loop reads CASRRQGEDGYTF. The CDR3, as DNA: TGTGCCAGTAGGAGGCAGGGGGAGGATGGCTACACCTTC.

This clone was picked up one time. The chain carries TRBV6-1 and TRBJ2-5; 13 bases match TRBD2. The J call is in doubt because the DNA end fits TRBJ2-7 better. The CDR3 is made up of 15 amino acids. From germline, CDR1 is MNHNS and CDR2 SASEGT. As DNA, the CDR3 is TGTGCCAGCAGTGAAACTAGCGGGGGGGCCTACGAGCAGTACTTC. Translated: CASSETSGGAYEQYF.

This clone was counted between two and nine times. The rearrangement links TRBV15 to TRBJ1-1; D is unresolved. The CDR3 spans 15 residues. Trimming left V 0 bases short and J 1 base short, with 9 bases between. Per germline, CDR1 LNHNV and CDR2 YYDKDF (reference sequence). In DNA form, the CDR3 reads TGTGCCACCAGCAGAGACCTATCCGCGAACACTGAAGCTTTCTTT. Translated: CATSRDLSANTEAFF. Complete variable domain (other parts from reference TRBV15 and TRBJ1-1): DAMVIQNPRYQVTQFGKPVTLSCSQTLNHNVMYWYQQKSSQAPKLLFHYYDKDFNNEADTPDNFQSRRPNTSFCFLDIRSPGLGDTAMYLCATSRDLSANTEAFFGQGTRLTVV.

This chain links TRBV6-6 with TRBJ1-5; TRBD1 matches 8 bases. Trimming took 0 bases from V and 5 from J; bases not matched to a gene: 3. CDR3 size: 15 residues. Germline values: CDR1 MNHNY, CDR2 SVGAGI (reference sequence). The CDR3 region has the DNA TGTGCCAGCAGTTACTCAGACAGGGGTGATCAGCCCCAGCATTTT. The encoded protein is CASSYSDRGDQPQHF.

V and J are TRBV6-1 and TRBJ2-7, with D possibly matching TRBD2 (5 bases). This CDR3 spans 15 amino acids. The V and J ends lost 1 base and 3 bases respectively, with 13 bases between them. Germline V gene sequence: CDR1 MNHNS, CDR2 SASEGT. The DNA of the CDR3 is TGTGCCAGCAGTGAAGACGGACGAGAGGGCTACGAGCAGTACTTC. As protein: CASSEDGREGYEQYF.

This clone was detected only once. The V call is TRBV27, the J call TRBJ1-6; 7 nucleotides align to TRBD1. After removal of 5 bases from V and 9 bases from J, the junction contained 10 bases not matched to a gene. CDR1 is MNHEY, CDR2 SMNVEV, per germline (reference sequence). The length of the CDR3 is 15 residues. Here the CDR3 DNA reads TGTGCCAGCAGTCCGTCCGGGACAGTCCTTTCACCCCTCCACTTT. This codes for CASSPSGTVLSPLHF.

This chain uses TRBV19 with TRBJ2-7; 7 nucleotides align to TRBD1. The CDR3 consists of 15 residues. J was trimmed by 2 bases and V by 5 bases; bases with no gene match: 9. The V gene's germline CDR1 is LNHDA and CDR2 SQIVND (reference sequence). The chain's CDR3 is CASSARTGRAYEQYF. CDR3 sequence (DNA): TGTGCCAGTAGTGCCAGGACAGGTCGTGCCTACGAGCAGTACTTC.

The CDR3 nucleotides are TGTGCCAGCAGCTTAGGTCGCGGGGAGGTCTATGAGCAGTTCTTC. This sequence encodes CASSLGRGEVYEQFF. J is TRBJ2-1 and V is TRBV11-2; a weak D match, TRBD2 (6 bases). V lost 1 base to trimming and J lost 8 bases, with 15 bases between them. This CDR3 region has 15 residues. Germline V lookup: CDR1 SGHAT, CDR2 FQNNGV. The full variable domain, its missing parts supplied by reference TRBV11-2 and TRBJ2-1, is EAGVAQSPRYKIIEKRQSVAFWCNPISGHATLYWYQQILGQGPKLLIQFQNNGVVDDSQLPKDRFSAERLKGVDSTLKIQPAKLEDSAVYLCASSLGRGEVYEQFFGPGTRLTVL.

The rearrangement uses TRBV15 and TRBJ2-3; 10 bases align to TRBD2. The J segment lost 2 bases and the V segment lost 1 base, leaving 6 bases of the junction unmatched. The CDR3 extends over 17 amino acids. Germline V CDR1 and CDR2: LNHNV, YYDKDF (reference sequence). CDR3 nucleotides: TGTGCCACCAGCAGAGGCCTGGGACTAGCGAACACAGATACGCAGTATTTT. This sequence encodes CATSRGLGLANTDTQYF.

In this sample, this clone turned up a few times. This rearrangement joins TRBV7-9 to TRBJ2-5; D gene ambiguous. This CDR3 contains 15 residues. V lost 2 bases and J 2 bases, leaving 12 bases between the germline ends. Germline V CDR1 and CDR2: SEHNR, FQNEAQ (reference sequence). CDR3 residues: CASSLRVAAQETQYF. Here the CDR3 DNA reads TGTGCCAGCAGCTTAAGAGTGGCCGCACAAGAGACCCAGTACTTC.

The chain couples TRBV9 to TRBJ2-2, with D possibly matching TRBD2 (6 bases). The V end was cut by 0 bases, the J end by 0 bases, with 9 bases between. Germline V lookup: CDR1 SGDLS, CDR2 YYNGEE. The length of the CDR3 is 16 residues. CDR3 amino acids: CASSVVPGANTGELFF. Here the CDR3 DNA reads TGTGCCAGCAGCGTAGTCCCGGGGGCGAACACCGGGGAGCTGTTTTTT.

Notes on this clone: The identical CDR3 is also encoded by other nucleotide sequences in the sample. This rearrangement joins TRBV7-9 to TRBJ2-5; TRBD1 agrees at 7 bases. Germline lookup yields CDR1 SEHNR and CDR2 FQNEAQ (reference sequence). CDR3 length equals 15 residues. The junction had 7 bases not matched to a gene; V was cut back by 5 bases and J by 1 base. This chain's CDR3 is CASSLRQGVQETQYF. Written as DNA, the CDR3 is TGTGCCAGCAGCCTTCGACAGGGAGTCCAAGAGACCCAGTACTTC.

The genes are TRBV30 and TRBJ2-3, with 7 bases aligning to TRBD2. Germline V lookup: CDR1 GTSNPN, CDR2 SVGIG (reference sequence). The length of the CDR3 is 14 residues. Trimming took 5 bases from V and 0 from J; bases not matched to a gene: 5. CDR3 DNA sequence: TGTGCCTGGTCGTCCGGGAGGAGCACAGATACGCAGTATTTT. It is translated as CAWSSGRSTDTQYF.

This clone was recorded once. The genes are TRBV10-3 and TRBJ1-1; 7 nucleotides align to TRBD1. V shed 10 bases, J shed 6 bases, and the junction held 11 bases outside the gene matches. Germline CDR1 is ENHRY and CDR2 is SYGVKD. The CDR3 extends over 13 amino acids. DNA of the CDR3: TGTGCCACCGCAGACAGGGCTTCACCTGAAGCTTTCTTT. Protein sequence: CATADRASPEAFF.

CDR3 sequence (DNA): TGTGCCAGCAGTGAAAATCGGCAGATTAATCAGCCCCAGCATTTT. Residues: CASSENRQINQPQHF. This chain joins TRBV6-1 and TRBJ1-5, with unresolved D. Germline V gene lookup returns CDR1 MNHNS and CDR2 SASEGT. The CDR3 sequence is 15 residues long. V gave up 2 bases and J gave up 4 bases, with 12 bases separating them.

The V gene is TRBV9, the J gene TRBJ2-5, with 9 bases aligning to TRBD2. The germline CDR1 and CDR2 sequences are SGDLS and YYNGEE. This CDR3 spans 15 amino acids. V was clipped by 0 bases and J by 5 bases; unmatched bases: 5. CDR3 in DNA: TGTGCCAGCAGCGTAGTGCGGGGGGGCCTGGAGACCCAGTACTTC. Translated, it gives CASSVVRGGLETQYF.

The chain is built from TRBV5-1 and TRBJ2-5, with 10 bases identical to TRBD2. Germline loops: CDR1 SGHRS, CDR2 YFSETQ. J was trimmed by 3 bases and V by 1 base; bases with no gene match: 0. The CDR3 runs to 14 residues. This CDR3 is CASSLSGGEETQYF. CDR3 DNA: TGCGCCAGCAGCTTGAGCGGGGGGGAAGAGACCCAGTACTTC.

This clone has a handful of counts. This chain joins TRBV2 and TRBJ2-4; TRBD1 matches at 8 bases. The germline V gene encodes CDR1 SNHLY and CDR2 FYNNEI. Trimming removed 8 bases from V and 7 bases from J; junction bases left unmatched: 13. CDR3 length: 15 amino acids. CDR3 loop: CASAQSARGLNIQYF. DNA of the CDR3: TGTGCCAGCGCGCAGTCGGCCAGGGGGCTTAACATTCAGTACTTC.

This chain joins TRBV11-2 and TRBJ2-7; tentatively, D is TRBD1 or TRBD2 (5 bases each). Trimming took 5 bases from V and 3 from J, leaving 17 bases between them. The CDR3 sequence is 15 residues long. From germline, CDR1 is SGHAT and CDR2 FQNNGV. CDR3 nucleotides: TGTGCCAGCAGCCCACCAAATTCTGGGGGCTACGAGCAGTACTTC. Its protein product is CASSPPNSGGYEQYF.

This chain connects TRBV5-1 to TRBJ2-3; D remains unclear. The CDR3 is made up of 13 amino acids. V dropped 2 bases and J dropped 4 bases, with 8 bases sitting between them. Germline V gene data show CDR1 as SGHRS and CDR2 as YFSETQ. The DNA for the CDR3 is TGCGCCAGCAGCTTCTTTGTTTCAGATACGCAGTATTTT. This gives the protein CASSFFVSDTQYF.

The V gene is TRBV9, the J gene TRBJ1-3; D is possibly TRBD1 (5 bases). V lost 2 bases to trimming and J lost 0 bases, with 9 bases between them. The CDR3 contains 15 residues. Germline V lookup: CDR1 SGDLS, CDR2 YYNGEE. The CDR3 DNA is TGTGCCAGCAGCGTGGGACGTCGCTCTGGAAACACCATATATTTT. Protein: CASSVGRRSGNTIYF.

The chain is built from TRBV6-5 and TRBJ2-1, with D tentatively TRBD1 or TRBD2 (5 bases each). The CDR3 runs 15 residues. Germline CDR1 reads MNHEY; CDR2 reads SVGAGI. V lost 6 bases, J lost 4 bases, and 16 bases lay in between. CDR3 loop: CASRVGAWGYNEQFF. The CDR3 region has the DNA TGTGCCAGCAGGGTCGGGGCTTGGGGGTACAATGAGCAGTTCTTC.

The genes are TRBV19 and TRBJ1-2, with TRBD1 matching 7 bases. Germline assignment: CDR1 LNHDA and CDR2 SQIVND (reference sequence). The CDR3 extends over 13 amino acids. The V segment lost 6 bases and the J segment 4 bases; nucleotides outside the gene matches: 5. This CDR3 is CASSAQGSYGYTF. The CDR3 DNA follows: TGTGCCAGTAGCGCACAGGGGAGCTATGGCTACACCTTC. Filled out from reference TRBV19 and TRBJ1-2, the complete variable domain reads DGGITQSPKYLFRKEGQNVTLSCEQNLNHDAMYWYRQDPGQGLRLIYYSQIVNDFQKGDIAEGYSVSREKKESFPLTVTSAQKNPTAFYLCASSAQGSYGYTFGSGTRLTVV.

The genes are TRBV19 and TRBJ2-1; 8 bases match TRBD1. Germline CDR1 and CDR2: LNHDA and SQIVND (reference sequence). This CDR3 is 14 amino acids long. The V and J ends lost 6 bases and 5 bases, in that order; junction bases with no gene match: 6. The CDR3 loop reads CASSRQGRNNEQFF. CDR3 DNA: TGTGCCAGTAGCAGACAGGGGCGGAACAATGAGCAGTTCTTC.

A single count supports this clone. The CDR3 DNA reads as TGTGCCAGTAGTATAAGCCCAACTAATGAAAAACTGTTTTTT. Residues: CASSISPTNEKLFF. The rearrangement joins TRBV19 to TRBJ1-4; no firm D call. The CDR3 runs to 14 residues. Trimming pared 2 bases from V and 0 bases from J, leaving 4 bases between. Germline V lookup: CDR1 LNHDA, CDR2 SQIVND (reference sequence).

This rearrangement joins TRBV10-3 to TRBJ1-2; D not certain. The CDR3 is made up of 11 amino acids. CDR1 and CDR2 from the germline V gene are ENHRY and SYGVKD. V lost 4 bases to trimming and J lost 7 bases, with 7 bases between them. The CDR3 spells CAISGTFGYTF. In DNA form, the CDR3 reads TGTGCCATCAGTGGGACTTTTGGCTACACCTTC.

The rearrangement joins TRBV5-6 to TRBJ1-5; D unclear. The CDR3 has 14 residues. Germline-derived CDR1 and CDR2 are SGHDT and YYEEEE. V was cut by 0 bases and J by 3 bases, with 7 bases left in between. Here the CDR3 reads CASSLGPSNQPQHF. The CDR3, as DNA: TGTGCCAGCAGCTTGGGACCCTCCAATCAGCCCCAGCATTTT.

By sample fraction, this clone is medium-sized. The rearrangement uses TRBV11-2 and TRBJ2-7, with D perhaps matching TRBD2 (6 bases). The CDR3 consists of 16 residues. V lost 2 bases, J lost 2 bases, and 16 bases lay in between. CDR1 is SGHAT and CDR2 is FQNNGV in the germline V gene. The CDR3 spells CASSLHSAGRTYEQYF. The CDR3 nucleotides are TGTGCCAGCAGCTTACACTCTGCGGGGCGGACCTACGAGCAGTACTTC.

The chain carries TRBV27 and TRBJ1-2; D is unclear. Germline CDR1 MNHEY, CDR2 SMNVEV (reference sequence). This CDR3 is 15 amino acids long. Trimming pared 2 bases from V and 2 bases from J, leaving 12 bases between. The CDR3 DNA sequence: TGTGCCAGCAGTTTAAGACACCAGGACAACTATGGCTACACCTTC. Encoded protein: CASSLRHQDNYGYTF.

The rearrangement uses TRBV5-1 and TRBJ2-1; TRBD2 matches 8 bases. Germline V lookup: CDR1 SGHRS, CDR2 YFSETQ. The CDR3 has 15 residues. V gave up 5 bases and J gave up 4 bases; unmatched junction bases: 8. The CDR3 DNA follows: TGCGCCAGCAGAGTCGGGGGGGCCATGTACAATGAGCAGTTCTTC. Protein: CASRVGGAMYNEQFF.